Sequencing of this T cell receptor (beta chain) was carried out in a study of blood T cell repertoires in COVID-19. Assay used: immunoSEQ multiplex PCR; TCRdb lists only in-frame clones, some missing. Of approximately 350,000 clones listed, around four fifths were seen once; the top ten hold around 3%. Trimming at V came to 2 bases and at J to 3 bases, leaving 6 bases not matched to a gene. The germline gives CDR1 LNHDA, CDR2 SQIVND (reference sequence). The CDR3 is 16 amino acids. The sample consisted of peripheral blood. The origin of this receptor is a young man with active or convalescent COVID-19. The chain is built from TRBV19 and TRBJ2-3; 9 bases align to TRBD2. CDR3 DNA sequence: TGTGCCAGTAGTATAAGGAGTGCGGGGGGGACAGATACGCAGTATTTT. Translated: CASSIRSAGGTDTQYF.